This T cell receptor (beta chain) is drawn from a study of blood T cell repertoires in COVID-19. Study-level background: Researchers got acute and convalescent COVID-19 samples from the United States, Italy and Spain. Sample material is recorded as cDNA or gDNA derived from T cells, B-cell-depleted T cells, or PBMCs.

Germline-derived CDR1 and CDR2 are LGHNA and YSLEER. The V end lost 0 bases, the J end lost 8 bases, and 16 bases lay between the germline ends. CDR3 length: 15 residues. Study processing details: How many nucleated cells were present was estimated from reference gene primer amplification. Assay used: immunoSEQ multiplex PCR; TCRdb lists only in-frame clones, some missing. Clone size and V and J calls were adopted from that table, with D and trimming inferred from the DNA. The top ten clones hold approximately 1.4% of a sample with about 180,000 clones, 75% to 85% of them seen once. Sample: peripheral blood. This clonotype was sampled from a human donor in a cohort sampled during active COVID-19. This chain uses TRBV4-3 with TRBJ1-2, with D tentatively TRBD1 (5 bases). This CDR3 is CASSQDGRAQVGYTF. CDR3 DNA: TGCGCCAGCAGCCAAGATGGCAGGGCGCAGGTCGGCTACACCTTC.